Below are 20 T cell receptor beta chains sequenced from a single sample in a study of CD8+ T cells in alopecia areata. Reverse transcription of extracted RNA yielded cDNA, which provided the sequencing template. Some clones are missing from TCRdb's copy, which holds only in-frame ones; the method was immunoSEQ multiplex PCR. The data hold approximately 130,000 clones, with approximately 57% observed a single time. The treatment is: oral pan-JAK inhibitor, 5-10 mg twice daily. Here the sequenced sample was CD4+ T cells sorted from blood, taken at week 4, from a patient treated with tofacitinib. These receptor sequences come from a human donor with alopecia areata.

The chain recombines TRBV30 with TRBJ2-7, with D possibly being TRBD2 (5 bases). The V gene's germline CDR1 is GTSNPN and CDR2 SVGIG (reference sequence). Between the trimmed V and J ends, which lost 0 bases and 7 bases, there was a span of 13 bases. The CDR3 has 13 residues. As DNA, the CDR3 is TGTGCCTGGAGTGTTATCGGTACGGGGGAGCAGTACTTC. This translates into CAWSVIGTGEQYF.

The V and J genes are TRBV7-9 and TRBJ1-1, with D maybe TRBD1 (6 bases). Between the trimmed V and J ends, which lost 1 base and 5 bases, there was a span of 20 bases. The CDR3 sequence is 17 residues long. Germline assignment: CDR1 SEHNR and CDR2 FQNEAQ (reference sequence). CDR3 region: CASSLGRSGGRDTEAFF. CDR3 coding DNA: TGTGCCAGCAGCTTAGGAAGGTCGGGGGGCCGCGATACTGAAGCTTTCTTT.

This clone appeared many times. The genes are TRBV7-2 and TRBJ2-3; 10 positions match TRBD2. Germline V lookup: CDR1 SGHTA, CDR2 FQGNSA. After removal of 3 bases from V and 5 bases from J, the junction contained 14 bases not matched to a gene. The CDR3 contains 18 residues. CDR3 sequence reads: CASSFFPRIAGGKDTQYF. CDR3 bases: TGTGCCAGCAGCTTTTTTCCTAGGATAGCGGGGGGTAAAGATACGCAGTATTTT.

The chain uses TRBV25-1 and TRBJ1-2; D possibly corresponds to TRBD1 (5 bases). The CDR3 extends over 12 amino acids. V was trimmed by 3 bases and J by 9 bases, leaving 11 bases between them. Germline CDR1 MGHDK, CDR2 SYGVNS. CDR3 protein: CASSDSGSRYTF. CDR3 nucleotides: TGTGCCAGCAGTGACTCAGGGAGCCGCTACACCTTC.

In its sample, this clone was seen a few times. The V gene is TRBV19, the J gene TRBJ2-5; D is undetermined. Germline-derived CDR1 and CDR2 are LNHDA and SQIVND (reference sequence). Trimming cost V 3 bases and J 2 bases, with 7 bases left between them. This CDR3 comprises 13 residues. CDR3 bases: TGTGCCAGTAGTATTTCTGGACAAGAGACCCAGTACTTC. Translated: CASSISGQETQYF.

The rearrangement links TRBV2 to TRBJ2-2, with 8 bases lining up with TRBD1. This CDR3 is built from 15 residues. Germline loops: CDR1 SNHLY, CDR2 FYNNEI. V lost 3 bases to trimming and J lost 4 bases; unmatched junction nucleotides: 4. The CDR3 reads CASSDPGQVTGELFF. In DNA, the CDR3 is TGTGCCAGCAGTGACCCGGGACAGGTCACCGGGGAGCTGTTTTTT.

This chain joins TRBV7-2 and TRBJ2-3, with D possibly being TRBD1 or TRBD2 (5 bases each). V was cut by 6 bases and J by 5 bases, with 18 bases left in between. The CDR3 is 15 residues long. CDR1 and CDR2 from the germline V gene are SGHTA and FQGNSA. The CDR3 sequence: CASSNTTGLKDTQYF. CDR3 DNA: TGTGCCAGCAGTAATACAACGGGGCTAAAAGATACGCAGTATTTT.

The rearrangement uses TRBV9 and TRBJ2-4; no clear D. This CDR3 has 13 residues. Germline lookup yields CDR1 SGDLS and CDR2 YYNGEE. Trimming removed 2 bases at V and 5 bases at J, with 8 bases between. CDR3 amino acids: CASSVDTQNIQYF. The CDR3, as DNA: TGTGCCAGCAGCGTCGACACCCAAAACATTCAGTACTTC.

The chain recombines TRBV2 with TRBJ2-4, with D perhaps TRBD2 (5 bases). Trimming cost V 2 bases and J 4 bases, with 15 bases left between them. This CDR3 has 16 amino acids. Germline CDR1 and CDR2: SNHLY and FYNNEI. The CDR3 DNA reads as TGTGCCAGCAGTGAACGGACCGTGACTACGAAAAACATTCAGTACTTC. Its translation: CASSERTVTTKNIQYF.

V and J are TRBV25-1 and TRBJ2-2, with 14 bases that match TRBD2. The germline gives CDR1 MGHDK, CDR2 SYGVNS. The V and J ends lost 5 bases and 6 bases, in that order; junction bases with no gene match: 8. CDR3 size: 17 residues. The CDR3 sequence: CASSNPGLAGGSGELFF. Here the CDR3 DNA reads TGTGCCAGCAGTAACCCAGGACTAGCGGGGGGTTCCGGGGAGCTGTTTTTT.

The chain employs TRBV9 and TRBJ2-2, with 7 bases matching TRBD1. The CDR3 length is 13 residues. Per germline, CDR1 SGDLS and CDR2 YYNGEE. Trimming at V came to 3 bases and at J to 5 bases, leaving 1 base not matched to a gene. The chain's CDR3 is CASSAQGTGELFF. The CDR3 DNA sequence: TGTGCCAGCAGCGCACAGGGGACCGGGGAGCTGTTTTTT.

The table lists this clone with a few counts. V is TRBV7-3 and J is TRBJ1-1, with a tentative D call TRBD1 (5 bases). Germline loops: CDR1 SGHTA, CDR2 FQGTGA. Trimming removed 2 bases at V and 6 bases at J, with 10 bases between. The CDR3 has 13 residues. For the CDR3, the DNA is TGTGCCAGCAGCTTAGGGGACGGGGCTGAAGCTTTCTTT. Residues: CASSLGDGAEAFF. The whole variable domain, filled in from reference TRBV7-3 and TRBJ1-1, reads GAGVSQTPSNKVTEKGKYVELRCDPISGHTALYWYRQSLGQGPEFLIYFQGTGAADDSGLPNDRFFAVRPEGSVSTLKIQRTERGDSAVYLCASSLGDGAEAFFGQGTRLTVV.

This clone was seen a few times. The chain recombines TRBV5-1 with TRBJ2-2, with TRBD1 identical over 7 bases. The CDR3 sequence is 16 residues long. The trim removed 4 bases at V and 0 bases at J, leaving 6 bases unmatched. Germline CDR1 reads SGHRS; CDR2 reads YFSETQ. Here the CDR3 DNA reads TGCGCCAGCAGCCGAACCGGGACAGCGAACACCGGGGAGCTGTTTTTT. Its translation: CASSRTGTANTGELFF.

This chain connects TRBV5-1 to TRBJ2-3; no clear D. This CDR3 region has 14 residues. Germline V CDR1 and CDR2: SGHRS, YFSETQ. With 4 bases removed from V and 6 bases from J, the gap between germline ends came to 15 bases. CDR3 nucleotide sequence: TGCGCCAGCAGCCCCGCCTTAGGTTCGGATACGCAGTATTTT. This gives the protein CASSPALGSDTQYF.

The CDR3 coding sequence is TGTGCCAGCACTTCTAGCGGGAGGGTTAGCTCCTACAATGAGCAGTTCTTC. Translating it yields CASTSSGRVSSYNEQFF. The chain uses TRBV28 and TRBJ2-1; TRBD2 matches 12 bases. This CDR3 has 17 residues. Germline CDR1 and CDR2: MDHEN and SYDVKM. V dropped 7 bases and J dropped 0; count of bases not matched to a gene: 7.

This clone was recorded a few times. The chain couples TRBV7-8 to TRBJ2-3; the D gene could be TRBD1 or TRBD2 (5 bases each). This CDR3 has 16 residues. Germline assignment: CDR1 SGHVS and CDR2 FQNEAQ. Trimming removed 1 base at V and 6 bases at J, with 17 bases between. The CDR3 spells CASSLVSGFRGDTQYF. In DNA, the CDR3 is TGTGCCAGCAGCTTAGTATCAGGGTTCAGAGGGGATACGCAGTATTTT.

This clone was counted only a few times. The V and J genes are TRBV30 and TRBJ2-3; 8 bases match TRBD2. V was pared by 5 bases and J by 4 bases, with 8 bases of the junction left unmatched. Looked up from germline, CDR1 is GTSNPN and CDR2 is SVGIG (reference sequence). The CDR3 loop spans 14 amino acids. CDR3 nucleotide sequence: TGTGCCTGGGACAGCGGGAGACCGGCAGATACGCAGTATTTT. Translation: CAWDSGRPADTQYF. Based on the CDR3 plus reference TRBV30 and TRBJ2-3, the full variable domain is SQTIHQWPATLVQPVGSPLSLECTVEGTSNPNLYWYRQAAGRGLQLLFYSVGIGQISSEVPQNLSASRPQDRQFILSSKKLLLSDSGFYLCAWDSGRPADTQYFGPGTRLTVL.

The J gene is TRBJ2-7, the V gene TRBV21-1; the table's TRBD1 call for D was not verified on the DNA. TRBV21-1 is annotated as a pseudogene. The length of the CDR3 is 16 residues. CDR3 sequence: CASSNCRGWDPYEQYF. The CDR3 DNA reads TGTGCCAGCAGCAACTGCAGGGGGTGGGATCCCTACGAGCAGTACTTC.

This clone has only a few counts. The chain uses TRBV7-9 and TRBJ2-5; 10 nucleotides match TRBD2. This CDR3 has 16 residues. The J segment lost 1 base and the V segment lost 5 bases, leaving 7 bases of the junction unmatched. CDR1 SEHNR and CDR2 FQNEAQ come from the germline V gene (reference sequence). This CDR3 reads CASSGGRTSGQETQYF. CDR3 DNA: TGTGCCAGCAGCGGCGGACGGACTAGCGGCCAAGAGACCCAGTACTTC.

The chain has TRBV2 and TRBJ1-2; no firm D call. The germline V and J ends were trimmed by 7 bases and 8 bases, with 17 bases remaining between them. The germline V gene encodes CDR1 SNHLY and CDR2 FYNNEI. The length of the CDR3 is 13 residues. The CDR3 nucleotides read TGTGCCAGCACTTACGACACTGATGGGGGCTACACCTTC. This gives the protein CASTYDTDGGYTF.